Presented here are 10 T cell receptor beta chains from one specimen sequenced in a study of human T cells and chemical hapten exposure (dated by TCRdb to the early 2020s). What the time point label conveys for this sample: pre-sensitization, week 0. Taken with the paper, the label for treatment or condition translates to: therapeutic diphenylcyclopropenone sensitization with weekly scalp DPC. Library preparation employed RACE. Sequencing was performed on a NextSeq 500. The raw public reads went through TCRdb reprocessing: fastp at Q25, MiXCR clone calling, in-frame beta chains kept. For every CDR3 protein sequence, its rows merge into one entry that carries the most common genes and DNA. The sample includes some 400,000 distinct CDR3 sequences, with 4.5% to 5.5% observed a single time. Just over 2.5% of the sample comes from the top ten. This specimen consisted of whole blood, obtained in connection with sensitization to the hapten diphenylcyclopropenone (DPC). These TCRs come from a woman aged 45-59 years with alopecia areata. Some clones in this sample may be carry-over from other donors' samples.

This CDR3 reads CASSSSPRGYGYTF. The CDR3 DNA reads as TGTGCCAGCTCCTCTAGCCCTAGGGGCTATGGCTACACCTTC. The chain joins TRBV12-3 or TRBV12-4 to TRBJ1-2; the D gene is possibly TRBD1 (5 bases). The V and J ends lost 8 bases and 4 bases respectively, with 17 bases between them. The CDR3 totals 14 residues.

In its sample, this clonotype was seen many times. The chain is built from TRBV20-1 and TRBJ2-1, with 11 bases matching TRBD2. Trimming cost V 0 bases and J 8 bases; bases outside gene matches: 9. The CDR3 extends over 16 amino acids. Looked up from germline, CDR1 is DFQATT and CDR2 is SNEGSKA (reference sequence). Written as DNA, the CDR3 is TGCAGTGCTAGAGATATCCGACTAGCGGGAAGAGATGAGCAGTTCTTC. It is translated as CSARDIRLAGRDEQFF.

This clonotype has a count of ten or more. The chain employs TRBV7-9 and TRBJ1-1, with a weak D call TRBD1 (5 bases). CDR3 length equals 15 residues. V lost 1 base to trimming and J lost 0 bases, with 9 bases between them. CDR1 and CDR2 from the germline V gene are SEHNR and FQNEAQ (reference sequence). The CDR3: CASSLVAGMNTEAFF. CDR3 sequence (DNA): TGTGCCAGCAGCTTAGTGGCAGGGATGAACACTGAAGCTTTCTTT.

This sequence joins TRBV14 and TRBJ2-1, with 9 bases matching TRBD2. Germline CDR1 SGHDN, CDR2 FVKESK. The CDR3 is 16 amino acids. The ends lost 5 bases at V and 1 base at J; junction bases unmatched: 6. In DNA form, the CDR3 reads TGTGCCAGCAGCTCTTTAGCGGGAGAGTCCTACAATGAGCAGTTCTTC. Translated, it gives CASSSLAGESYNEQFF.

This clonotype was observed a handful of times. The chain recombines TRBV7-3 with TRBJ1-1, with 7 nucleotides matching TRBD1. V gave up 6 bases and J gave up 10 bases; unmatched junction bases: 11. There are 13 residues in the CDR3. CDR1 and CDR2 (germline): SGHTA, FQGTGA. CDR3 loop: CASSSDRAVRAFF. In DNA, the CDR3 is TGTGCCAGCAGTTCCGACAGGGCGGTCAGAGCTTTCTTT.

This chain uses TRBV6-2 or TRBV6-3 with TRBJ2-1; the match to TRBD2 covers 15 bases. Germline V CDR1 and CDR2: MNHEY, SVGEGT. CDR3 size: 17 residues. Trimming took 5 bases from V and 2 from J; bases not matched to a gene: 4. The CDR3 is CASSLRTSGRAYNEQFF. For the CDR3, the DNA is TGTGCCAGCAGTCTCCGGACTAGCGGGAGGGCCTACAATGAGCAGTTCTTC.

This clonotype was detected a few times. The gene calls are TRBV11-2 and TRBJ2-1, with D maybe TRBD1 (6 bases). The CDR3 loop spans 16 amino acids. Trimming took off 5 bases at V and 5 bases at J, with 19 bases between the two ends. Germline V CDR1 and CDR2: SGHAT, FQNNGV. In DNA form, the CDR3 reads TGTGCCAGCAGCCCAATTACAGGGCTTCTCCACAATGAGCAGTTCTTC. It is translated as CASSPITGLLHNEQFF.

The chain links TRBV12-3 or TRBV12-4 to TRBJ2-3; TRBD2 matches 13 bases. This CDR3 contains 15 residues. Trimming removed 6 bases from V and 4 bases from J; junction bases left unmatched: 4. The chain's CDR3 is CASRGTSGTSDTQYF. In DNA, the CDR3 is TGTGCCAGCAGGGGGACTAGCGGGACTTCAGATACGCAGTATTTT.

In its sample, this clonotype was seen many times. This rearrangement joins TRBV6-2 or TRBV6-3 to TRBJ1-5; D may be TRBD1 (5 bases). Germline V lookup: CDR1 MNHEY, CDR2 SVGEGT. CDR3 size: 14 residues. V was pared by 6 bases and J by 7 bases, with 16 bases between. The CDR3 loop is CASRPDRGKQPQHF. The CDR3 DNA follows: TGTGCCAGCAGACCCGATCGGGGGAAACAGCCCCAGCATTTT.

DNA for the CDR3: TGTGCCAGCAGTTTAGTGGGTTCGGGGGAAAAACTGTTTTTT. As protein: CASSLVGSGEKLFF. The chain recombines TRBV12-3 or TRBV12-4 with TRBJ1-4; unclear D gene. CDR3 length equals 14 residues. Trimming shortened V by 1 base and J by 8 bases, and 11 bases separated the two germline ends.